A single sample is the source of the 15 T cell receptor beta chains below, sequenced in a study of T cell repertoires in cytomegalovirus infection. A single record per CDR3 protein comes from TCRdb applying MiXCR to the reads. The table shows about 700,000 distinct CDR3 sequences, with around 30% occurring only once. Antigens of these TCRs are unknown. Sequenced here: cultured PBMCs, sampled from culture after CMV antigen stimulation. Source of these receptors: a human donor in good health (CMV status not recorded). Some clones in this sample may be carry-over from other donors' samples.

This clonotype was recorded many times. The chain employs TRBV7-2 and TRBJ1-2; D is uncertain. CDR1 and CDR2 (germline): SGHTA, FQGNSA. The CDR3 spans 13 residues. Trimming shortened V by 0 bases and J by 0 bases, and 2 bases separated the two germline ends. The CDR3 spells CASSLAPNYGYTF. CDR3 DNA sequence: TGTGCCAGCAGCTTAGCCCCTAACTATGGCTACACCTTC.

This clonotype was seen only a few times. This chain links TRBV28 with TRBJ1-2; D is possibly TRBD1 (6 bases). Deletions cut 3 bases from V and 8 bases from J, with 16 bases between. Germline assignment: CDR1 MDHEN and CDR2 SYDVKM. The CDR3 is 14 amino acids. The CDR3 is CASSFDAGVLGYTF. The DNA for the CDR3 is TGTGCCAGCAGTTTTGACGCAGGGGTCCTAGGCTACACCTTC.

The V and J genes are TRBV6-2 or TRBV6-3 and TRBJ2-5; 7 bases map to TRBD2. CDR1 is MNHEY and CDR2 is SVGEGT in the germline V gene. The V segment lost 8 bases and the J segment 1 base; nucleotides outside the gene matches: 7. The CDR3 totals 14 residues. CDR3 residues: CASGKRGPQETQYF. The CDR3 DNA sequence: TGTGCCAGCGGCAAGCGGGGCCCCCAAGAGACCCAGTACTTC.

In this sample, this clonotype turned up once. The rearrangement links TRBV19 to TRBJ2-2, with D possibly matching TRBD2 (6 bases). Trimming took off 5 bases at V and 6 bases at J, with 13 bases between the two ends. The CDR3 has 14 residues. Germline V gene lookup returns CDR1 LNHDA and CDR2 SQIVND (reference sequence). The CDR3 sequence is CASSVGTPAGELFF. The CDR3 nucleotides read TGTGCCAGTAGTGTCGGGACTCCCGCCGGGGAGCTGTTTTTT.

This clonotype was detected only a few times. The chain carries TRBV5-4 and TRBJ2-7; D is unresolved. This CDR3 region has 14 residues. Germline lookup yields CDR1 SGHNT and CDR2 YYREEE (reference sequence). The V gene lost 4 bases and the J gene lost 7 bases, with 18 bases spanning the gap. DNA for the CDR3: TGTGCCAGCAGCACTCCCGATGGCGGTATGGAGCAGTACTTC. Amino acids: CASSTPDGGMEQYF.

The chain recombines TRBV19 with TRBJ1-2; no definite D call. The CDR3 runs to 12 residues. Germline loops: CDR1 LNHDA, CDR2 SQIVND (reference sequence). Trimming took off 5 bases at V and 6 bases at J, with 10 bases between the two ends. As DNA, the CDR3 is TGTGCCAGTAGTGGGATTGAGAATGGCTACACCTTC. Encoded protein: CASSGIENGYTF. Full variable domain (remainder filled in from reference TRBV19 and TRBJ1-2): DGGITQSPKYLFRKEGQNVTLSCEQNLNHDAMYWYRQDPGQGLRLIYYSQIVNDFQKGDIAEGYSVSREKKESFPLTVTSAQKNPTAFYLCASSGIENGYTFGSGTRLTVV.

V usage is TRBV27 and J usage is TRBJ2-1, with 7 bases aligning to TRBD2. CDR1 MNHEY and CDR2 SMNVEV come from the germline V gene (reference sequence). Germline trimming cut 6 bases from V and 0 bases from J; bases unmatched to any gene: 5. There are 15 residues in the CDR3. In DNA, the CDR3 is TGTGCCAGCAGGACTAGGACTAGCTCCTACAATGAGCAGTTCTTC. Translation gives CASRTRTSSYNEQFF.

This clonotype was observed a few times. The chain employs TRBV15 and TRBJ2-7; D perhaps matches TRBD1 (6 bases). The length of the CDR3 is 15 residues. Looked up from germline, CDR1 is LNHNV and CDR2 is YYDKDF (reference sequence). V dropped 1 base and J dropped 3 bases, with 13 bases sitting between them. The CDR3, as DNA: TGTGCCACCAGCAGAGGGGGAGCAGGGGTCTACGAGCAGTACTTC. It translates to CATSRGGAGVYEQYF.

V usage is TRBV20-1 and J usage is TRBJ2-7; tentative D call: TRBD2 (6 bases). V lost 0 bases and J lost 4, with 13 bases in between. CDR3 length equals 14 residues. Germline V gives CDR1 DFQATT, CDR2 SNEGSKA (reference sequence). CDR3 residues: CSARERNSGYEQYF. In DNA form, the CDR3 reads TGCAGTGCTAGAGAACGGAATAGCGGATACGAGCAGTACTTC.

This clonotype has only a few counts. The chain joins TRBV10-3 to TRBJ2-7, with D tentatively TRBD1 or TRBD2 (5 bases each). The CDR3 has 14 amino acids. Looked up from germline, CDR1 is ENHRY and CDR2 is SYGVKD. The V end lost 2 bases, the J end lost 2 bases, and 10 bases lay between the germline ends. CDR3 bases: TGTGCCATCAGTGAGATCGGGGCGACCTACGAGCAGTACTTC. It yields the protein CAISEIGATYEQYF.

This clonotype appeared a few times. The chain joins TRBV7-2 to TRBJ2-1; 10 positions agree with TRBD2. CDR1 and CDR2 (germline): SGHTA, FQGNSA. V was pared by 3 bases and J by 8 bases, with 4 bases of the junction left unmatched. This CDR3 is built from 14 residues. DNA of the CDR3: TGTGCCAGCAGCTTGGGGACTAGCGTGGATGAGCAGTTCTTC. This gives the protein CASSLGTSVDEQFF.

This clonotype showed up just once. This rearrangement joins TRBV30 to TRBJ1-1; D may be TRBD1 (5 bases). Trimming shortened V by 5 bases and J by 2 bases, and 15 bases separated the two germline ends. The V gene's germline CDR1 is GTSNPN and CDR2 SVGIG (reference sequence). The CDR3 has 14 residues. The CDR3 region is CAWDGMGVNTEAFF. For the CDR3, the DNA is TGTGCCTGGGACGGGATGGGGGTAAACACTGAAGCTTTCTTT.

This clonotype was found a few times. This chain links TRBV10-2 with TRBJ2-2, with D perhaps matching TRBD1 (6 bases). The CDR3 spans 15 residues. Germline V gene data show CDR1 as WSHSY and CDR2 as SAAADI. V was cut by 4 bases and J by 2 bases, with 11 bases left in between. The CDR3 bases are TGCGCCAGCAGTGTTGAGGACAGAAACACCGGGGAGCTGTTTTTT. Translation: CASSVEDRNTGELFF.

The rearrangement joins TRBV9 to TRBJ2-3; 8 bases are shared with TRBD1. Germline V gene data show CDR1 as SGDLS and CDR2 as YYNGEE. This CDR3 spans 16 amino acids. The ends lost 4 bases at V and 5 bases at J; junction bases unmatched: 12. As DNA, the CDR3 is TGTGCCAGCAGCCCCCACTGGACAGGGTTTGGAGATACGCAGTATTTT. Amino acid sequence: CASSPHWTGFGDTQYF.

The chain couples TRBV11-1 to TRBJ1-2, with D perhaps matching TRBD1 (5 bases). CDR1 and CDR2 (germline): SGHAT, FQDESV (reference sequence). CDR3 length: 14 residues. V dropped 0 bases and J dropped 4 bases, with 9 bases sitting between them. The CDR3 DNA reads TGTGCCAGCAGCTTAGCAGGGGAAGGCTATGGCTACACCTTC. Protein sequence: CASSLAGEGYGYTF.